This T cell receptor (beta chain) was sequenced in a study of T cells in Graves' hyperthyroidism and ophthalmopathy (dated by TCRdb to between 2018 and 2020). Some background on the complete study: To identify distinguishing TCR V-J signatures, a discovery cohort of about 100 patients was used, comprising 40 to 45 with Graves' ophthalmopathy and 57 with stable Graves' hyperthyroidism. Whether ophthalmopathy could be predicted prospectively was tested in an independent validation cohort made up of 18 to 20 hyperthyroidism patients plus 17 patients who later progressed to ophthalmopathy. For training and testing, the roughly 100 patients in the discovery cohort were randomly divided in a 7:3 ratio. In roughly six Graves' hyperthyroidism patients, the study also compared T-cell repertoires from thyroid tissue with T-cell repertoires from blood. After sampling, hyperthyroidism patients received methimazole starting at 30 mg daily, and ophthalmopathy patients received high-dose intravenous methylprednisolone. TCR Vbeta CDR3 sequencing of 120 to 150 peripheral blood samples (over 40 ophthalmopathy, about 75 hyperthyroidism and 17 progressor patients) is reported in the paper.

On the study overall, not on this receptor specifically: A 13 V-J signature model separated ophthalmopathy from stable hyperthyroidism, with around 91% sensitivity and around 84% specificity in cross-validation and 80%/75% in testing. In validation, progression to ophthalmopathy was predicted by the model with 70.59% sensitivity and roughly 72% specificity, a median of approximately 6.5 months before onset. Sample size was not statistically predetermined, and investigators were not blinded to group allocation. Most expanded thyroid clonotypes (frequency above 0.001) were also detected in blood, a finding suggesting that blood repertoires may reflect thyroid immune responses.

Trimming takes 4 bases from V and 2 bases from J, and the germline ends sit 14 bases apart. Taken from cysteine to phenylalanine, the CDR3 has 15 residues. The DNA shown is the 45-base CDR3, in frame from base 1. According to the germline V gene (reference sequence), CDR1 reads SEHNR and CDR2 reads FQNEAQ. TCR beta CDR3 regions were amplified from RNA transcripts. For the first round of RT-PCR on the TCR CDR3, the HTBI primer set was used together with the Qiagen OneStep RT-PCR kit. Libraries were constructed in a second round of multiplex PCR, after which size selection and purification were carried out. The libraries were sequenced on an Illumina HiSeq2000 using paired-end 100 bp reads. For the original study's pipeline: Raw data were processed with SOAPnuke, discarding reads with adapters, uncalled bases, mean Phred below 15, or no exact constant-primer or identifier match. High-quality paired reads were merged with COPE v1.2.5, and unique nucleotide sequences were defined as clonotypes. MiTCR v1.1 was used to align clonotypes to the IMGT TRBV, TRBD and TRBJ reference segments. The analysis was restricted to V-J combinations with a frequency above 0.0001, which together covered about 99% of the repertoires. The TCS score was defined as the ratio of F50 (clonal expansion) to E x V (chaos), calculated using BLOSUM62-based TCRdist between CDR3 peptides within each V-J. Welch's t-statistics and random forest reduced roughly 540 V-J features to roughly 13, which were used in a naive Bayes classifier (R e1071). Thyroid-blood repertoire similarity was quantified with the Morisita-Horn index. The public sequencing data were trimmed at Q25 with fastp and processed into clonotypes with MiXCR by TCRdb, which kept only in-frame beta chains. A single entry per CDR3 protein holds the most common genes and DNA from its merged rows. None of the V and J calls come from the authors' own analysis; TCRdb made them. The sample table shows more than 500,000 distinct CDR3 sequences, and approximately 49% are seen once. Jointly, the top ten make up 44% of the sample.

Patients with uncontrolled infections, other autoimmune diseases, pregnancy or lactation were excluded. Clinical symptoms, serum thyroxine and TRAb, thyroid ultrasound, and orbital computed tomography formed the basis for the diagnoses. Trizol reagent was used to extract total RNA, and RNA quality was then checked on an Agilent 2100 Bioanalyzer. Note on this clonotype: No cognate antigen has been identified for it. No much larger clonotype is one base removed from it; base qualities were not supplied.

Recombination connected TRBV7-9 to TRBJ2-5, and TRBD1 may be the D gene, going by 5 matching bases. The sequence was collected from an adult woman with Graves' disease, either hyperthyroidism or ophthalmopathy (not recorded which). Sequenced: peripheral blood or thyroid tissue (not recorded which). The CDR3 protein: CASSWPGYGQETQYF. Here is the DNA: TGTGCCAGCAGCTGGCCAGGGTACGGACAAGAGACCCAGTACTTC.